Following are 17 T cell receptor beta chains from one sample sequenced in a study of T cell repertoires in cytomegalovirus infection. TCRdb independently ran MiXCR on the reads; one entry per CDR3 protein. The sample includes hundreds of thousands of distinct CDR3 sequences, approximately 40% seen only once; the top ten take 2.5% to 3.5%. Sequenced input: PBMCs. The origin of the receptors is a human donor in good health (CMV status not recorded). Some clones in this sample may be carry-over from other donors' samples.

The chain carries TRBV7-2 and TRBJ2-7, with 12 bases fitting TRBD2. Germline trimming cut 5 bases from V and 2 bases from J; bases unmatched to any gene: 7. The CDR3 contains 16 residues. The V gene's germline CDR1 is SGHTA and CDR2 FQGNSA. The CDR3 nucleotides read TGTGCCAGCAGCCCCGACCGGACTAGCGGGGCCTACGAGCAGTACTTC. It is translated as CASSPDRTSGAYEQYF.

This clonotype was counted between two and nine times. The rearrangement joins TRBV7-2 to TRBJ2-3; a weak D match, TRBD2 (6 bases). The CDR3 has 15 amino acids. CDR1 is SGHTA and CDR2 is FQGNSA in the germline V gene. V lost 4 bases and J 4 bases, leaving 15 bases between the germline ends. Here the CDR3 reads CASSSQALASDTQYF. DNA for the CDR3: TGTGCCAGCAGCTCCCAGGCACTAGCCTCAGATACGCAGTATTTT. Full variable domain (missing parts from reference TRBV7-2 and TRBJ2-3): GAGVSQSPSNKVTEKGKDVELRCDPISGHTALYWYRQSLGQGLEFLIYFQGNSAPDKSGLPSDRFSAERTGGSVSTLTIQRTQQEDSAVYLCASSSQALASDTQYFGPGTRLTVL.

V and J are TRBV6-2 or TRBV6-3 and TRBJ2-6; D is ambiguous. CDR1 and CDR2 (germline): MNHEY, SVGEGT. Trimming removed 7 bases from V and 4 bases from J, with 14 bases in between. The CDR3 covers 15 residues. CDR3 loop: CASTPEITGANVLTF. Here the CDR3 DNA reads TGTGCCAGCACTCCGGAGATCACCGGGGCCAACGTCCTGACTTTC.

This clonotype was observed a handful of times. This chain connects TRBV5-6 to TRBJ1-5; D gene ambiguous. Germline CDR1 and CDR2: SGHDT and YYEEEE. Between the trimmed V and J ends, which lost 4 bases and 7 bases, there was a span of 15 bases. CDR3 length equals 14 residues. In DNA form, the CDR3 reads TGTGCCAGCAGCCGTCAACCAGGATACCAGCCCCAGCATTTT. It specifies CASSRQPGYQPQHF.

This clonotype has just a few counts. The V gene is TRBV7-6, the J gene TRBJ2-1; 7 bases fit TRBD2. Losses at the gene ends were 0 bases for V and 3 bases for J; bases not matched to a gene: 5. CDR3 length: 16 amino acids. Per the germline V gene, CDR1 is SGHVS and CDR2 is FNYEAQ. CDR3 nucleotides: TGTGCCAGCAGCTTAGCGGGAGCTAGCGGCTACAATGAGCAGTTCTTC. Translated, it gives CASSLAGASGYNEQFF.

The table lists this clonotype with a few counts. V usage is TRBV24-1 and J usage is TRBJ1-1; no clear D. There are 15 residues in the CDR3. Germline V gene sequence: CDR1 KGHDR, CDR2 SFDVKD. The germline V and J ends were trimmed by 4 bases and 10 bases, with 21 bases remaining between them. The CDR3 DNA reads as TGTGCCACCAGTGACCCCCGGGGTCCCCTCGGGAGAGCTTTCTTT. It encodes CATSDPRGPLGRAFF.

There are a few counts of this clonotype. In nucleotides, the CDR3 is TGCGCCAGCCGGGGGGCCAACACTGAAGCTTTCTTT. It encodes CASRGANTEAFF. The chain uses TRBV5-1 and TRBJ1-1; maybe TRBD1 (6 bases). V dropped 7 bases and J dropped 2 bases, with 9 bases sitting between them. This CDR3 spans 12 amino acids. Germline-derived CDR1 and CDR2 are SGHRS and YFSETQ.

This clonotype came up many times. This sequence joins TRBV5-4 and TRBJ2-1; the match to TRBD2 covers 9 bases. Germline V gene sequence: CDR1 SGHNT, CDR2 YYREEE (reference sequence). The ends lost 2 bases at V and 3 bases at J; junction bases unmatched: 3. The CDR3 is 15 amino acids. The CDR3 sequence: CASSFRLADYNEQFF. The CDR3 region has the DNA TGTGCCAGCAGCTTTCGACTAGCGGACTACAATGAGCAGTTCTTC.

This sequence joins TRBV6-1 and TRBJ1-1; the D is unclear. V gave up 0 bases and J gave up 6 bases, with 17 bases separating them. CDR3 size: 16 residues. Germline V CDR1 and CDR2: MNHNS, SASEGT. The DNA for the CDR3 is TGTGCCAGCAGTGAAGCGAGAAGCTCGGGGTGGGCTGAAGCTTTCTTT. Protein product: CASSEARSSGWAEAFF.

The chain carries TRBV12-3 or TRBV12-4 and TRBJ2-7, with 9 bases matching TRBD1. Trimming at V came to 0 bases and at J to 5 bases, leaving 8 bases not matched to a gene. This CDR3 is 16 amino acids long. In DNA, the CDR3 is TGTGCCAGCAGTTTAGCGCTCGGGACAGGGCTCAACGAGCAGTACTTC. Translation gives CASSLALGTGLNEQYF.

This clonotype was counted only a few times. This rearrangement joins TRBV11-2 to TRBJ2-1; 13 bases align to TRBD2. Unmatched junction bases numbered 6, after V lost 0 bases and J lost 1 base. This CDR3 contains 19 residues. Per the germline V gene, CDR1 is SGHAT and CDR2 is FQNNGV. The CDR3 loop reads CASSLDPTSGRRSYNEQFF. The CDR3 region has the DNA TGTGCCAGCAGCTTAGATCCGACTAGCGGGAGGAGATCCTACAATGAGCAGTTCTTC.

Only a few counts were recorded for this clonotype. The J gene is TRBJ1-5, the V gene TRBV2, with 9 bases matching TRBD1. The ends lost 4 bases at V and 7 bases at J; junction bases unmatched: 11. The CDR3 loop spans 16 amino acids. Germline CDR1 is SNHLY and CDR2 is FYNNEI. This CDR3 reads CASSVPGTGYGQPQHF. The CDR3 DNA reads TGTGCCAGCAGTGTCCCCGGGACAGGGTATGGACAGCCCCAGCATTTT.

The rearrangement joins TRBV9 to TRBJ2-1, with 9 bases fitting TRBD2. The CDR3 is 15 amino acids. V lost 3 bases and J lost 0; bases outside the gene matches: 1. Per the germline V gene, CDR1 is SGDLS and CDR2 is YYNGEE. CDR3 nucleotide sequence: TGTGCCAGCAGCGGCGGGAGGGGCTCCTACAATGAGCAGTTCTTC. Translating it yields CASSGGRGSYNEQFF.

This clonotype was recorded a few times. The chain combines TRBV24-1 with TRBJ2-1; D might be TRBD1 (6 bases). Germline CDR1 KGHDR, CDR2 SFDVKD. Trimming removed 5 bases at V and 0 bases at J, with 10 bases between. The CDR3 contains 15 residues. CDR3 amino acids: CATSGTESSYNEQFF. The CDR3 DNA reads as TGTGCCACCAGTGGGACAGAGAGCTCCTACAATGAGCAGTTCTTC.

This clonotype was seen once. The chain is built from TRBV19 and TRBJ2-1, with 7 bases fitting TRBD1. CDR1 and CDR2 (germline): LNHDA, SQIVND (reference sequence). The CDR3 extends over 16 amino acids. The J segment lost 4 bases and the V segment lost 6 bases, leaving 12 bases of the junction unmatched. CDR3: CASSPRTGWGYNEQFF. The CDR3 DNA is TGTGCCAGTAGCCCCCGGACAGGATGGGGGTACAATGAGCAGTTCTTC.

This clonotype was detected a few times. The V call is TRBV12-3 or TRBV12-4, the J call TRBJ2-3; no clear D gene. The CDR3 contains 13 residues. Trimming took 2 bases from V and 7 from J, leaving 10 bases between them. CDR3 sequence reads: CASSLWGRNTQYF. CDR3 sequence (DNA): TGTGCCAGCAGTTTATGGGGTAGGAATACGCAGTATTTT.

This clonotype came up a few times. This sequence joins TRBV6-1 and TRBJ2-2, with D hard to call. Per the germline V gene, CDR1 is MNHNS and CDR2 is SASEGT. This CDR3 comprises 15 residues. The V and J ends lost 7 bases and 9 bases respectively, with 21 bases between them. CDR3 amino acids: CASTPLSSSFRELFF. DNA of the CDR3: TGTGCCAGCACCCCCCTTTCGAGTTCTTTTAGGGAGCTGTTTTTT.